The 12 T cell receptor beta chains below all came from one sample that was sequenced in a study of a mutant IDH1 vaccine in newly diagnosed glioma. Data came from immunoSEQ multiplex PCR; TCRdb stores just in-frame clones and leaves some out. The sample has some 87,000 clones; around 80% are singletons. The sample's time point: baseline, week 1 (first vaccination visit). Treatment specified: pre-vaccination baseline after standard-of-care therapy. The sample in question was PBMCs, obtained from a glioma patient treated with radiotherapy, temozolomide or both. These TCRs come from a man aged 40-49 years with glioma.

The V and J genes are TRBV19 and TRBJ2-3; D is possibly TRBD1 (6 bases). With 3 bases removed from V and 1 base from J, the gap between germline ends came to 17 bases. The CDR3 loop spans 17 amino acids. Looked up from germline, CDR1 is LNHDA and CDR2 is SQIVND (reference sequence). CDR3 coding DNA: TGTGCCAGTAGTATGATCCCTCGGGACACCCGCACAGATACGCAGTATTTT. This translates into CASSMIPRDTRTDTQYF.

V and J are TRBV5-1 and TRBJ2-3, with 15 bases matching TRBD2. Germline V gene data show CDR1 as SGHRS and CDR2 as YFSETQ. There are 20 residues in the CDR3. V gave up 0 bases and J gave up 0 bases; unmatched junction bases: 8. The CDR3 loop is CASSLGGLAGGPRSTDTQYF. The CDR3, as DNA: TGCGCCAGCAGCTTGGGAGGACTAGCGGGAGGGCCAAGGAGCACAGATACGCAGTATTTT.

The chain combines TRBV25-1 with TRBJ2-7; D gene unclear. The CDR3 length is 12 residues. Per germline, CDR1 MGHDK and CDR2 SYGVNS. Trimming left V 1 base short and J 3 bases short, with 4 bases between. In DNA form, the CDR3 reads TGTGCCAGCAGTGAATTGGGCTACGAGCAGTACTTC. This sequence encodes CASSELGYEQYF.

The J gene is TRBJ2-7, the V gene TRBV19; tentatively, D is TRBD2 (6 bases). The CDR3 length is 14 residues. The V gene lost 10 bases and the J gene lost 0 bases, with 16 bases spanning the gap. In germline, CDR1 is LNHDA, CDR2 SQIVND (reference sequence). The CDR3: CATRTSRSSYEQYF. CDR3 DNA: TGTGCCACGAGAACTAGCAGGAGCTCCTACGAGCAGTACTTC. Full variable domain (remainder filled in from reference TRBV19 and TRBJ2-7): DGGITQSPKYLFRKEGQNVTLSCEQNLNHDAMYWYRQDPGQGLRLIYYSQIVNDFQKGDIAEGYSVSREKKESFPLTVTSAQKNPTAFYLCATRTSRSSYEQYFGPGTRLTVT.

This chain uses TRBV12-5 with TRBJ2-5; D is perhaps TRBD2 (6 bases). The CDR3 is made up of 14 amino acids. The germline V and J ends were trimmed by 3 bases and 9 bases, with 17 bases remaining between them. CDR1 and CDR2 (germline): LGHNT, FRNRAP. In nucleotides, the CDR3 is TGTGCTAGTGGTTTAAGGGGACTCCGGGATGCCCAGTACTTC. This sequence encodes CASGLRGLRDAQYF.

The rearrangement links TRBV7-2 to TRBJ1-2; no clear D. CDR1 SGHTA and CDR2 FQGNSA come from the germline V gene. This CDR3 spans 13 amino acids. V shed 5 bases and J shed 4 bases, with 11 bases lying between them. The CDR3 coding sequence is TGTGCCAGCAGCCCATCAGGCGCCTATGGCTACACCTTC. Its protein product is CASSPSGAYGYTF.

The chain uses TRBV10-3 and TRBJ1-3, with D possibly being TRBD1 (6 bases). V was cut by 7 bases and J by 3 bases, with 16 bases left in between. Looked up from germline, CDR1 is ENHRY and CDR2 is SYGVKD. CDR3 length: 15 residues. DNA of the CDR3: TGTGCCATCACCAAAGGACAGTCTTATGGAAACACCATATATTTT. Translated: CAITKGQSYGNTIYF.

The chain is built from TRBV7-2 and TRBJ1-2; perhaps TRBD1 as D (5 bases). The CDR3 is 15 amino acids. CDR1 is SGHTA and CDR2 is FQGNSA in the germline V gene. V was pared by 5 bases and J by 6 bases, with 19 bases between. CDR3 sequence reads: CASSPGGLWEDGYTF. In nucleotides, the CDR3 is TGTGCCAGCAGCCCTGGGGGTCTCTGGGAGGATGGCTACACCTTC.

This chain links TRBV2 with TRBJ2-7; D is ambiguous. V lost 6 bases and J lost 3, with 3 bases in between. The CDR3 is made up of 10 amino acids. Germline V CDR1 and CDR2: SNHLY, FYNNEI. The CDR3 region is CASSYYEQYF. The CDR3 DNA follows: TGTGCCAGCAGCTACTACGAGCAGTACTTC. The whole variable domain, remainder taken from reference TRBV2 and TRBJ2-7, is EPEVTQTPSHQVTQMGQEVILRCVPISNHLYFYWYRQILGQKVEFLVSFYNNEISEKSEIFDDQFSVERPDGSNFTLKIRSTKLEDSAMYFCASSYYEQYFGPGTRLTVT.

This sequence joins TRBV5-4 and TRBJ2-7; D unresolved. This CDR3 is 13 amino acids long. Trimming stripped 1 base from V and 3 bases from J, with 8 bases between. In germline, CDR1 is SGHNT, CDR2 YYREEE (reference sequence). DNA of the CDR3: TGTGCCAGCAGCTTGCCAGCGAGCTACGAGCAGTACTTC. Translating gives CASSLPASYEQYF.

This clone was seen once. V is TRBV30 and J is TRBJ2-5, with 15 bases fitting TRBD2. Germline-derived CDR1 and CDR2 are GTSNPN and SVGIG (reference sequence). J was trimmed by 9 bases and V by 2 bases; bases with no gene match: 4. The CDR3 has 14 amino acids. The CDR3 DNA follows: TGTGCCTGGAGTCCCGGACTAGCGGGAGGGGCCCAGTACTTC. This translates into CAWSPGLAGGAQYF.

Notes on this clone: Other DNA sequences in this sample translate to the same CDR3. The chain links TRBV27 to TRBJ2-7; 11 bases map to TRBD1. The V gene's germline CDR1 is MNHEY and CDR2 SMNVEV (reference sequence). CDR3 length equals 15 residues. V dropped 1 base and J dropped 3; count of bases not matched to a gene: 2. CDR3 DNA: TGTGCCAGCAGTTTATTAGGGACAGGGGGCTACGAGCAGTACTTC. It is translated as CASSLLGTGGYEQYF.